This TCR beta chain originates from a study of T cell responses to AZD1222 COVID-19 vaccine. Findings of the study overall: Receipt of two AZD1222 doses was followed by a rise in Spike-specific TCR breadth and depth. Repertoire sampling occurred only after the peak T cell response. Nearly half of spike-specific TCRs reportedly target variant regions that are unmutated in the B.1.351 and B.1.1.7 variants. Clonal diversity was possibly underestimated; the donors were predominantly white British and more often female.

Sequencing was performed with immunoSEQ multiplex PCR; in TCRdb, only in-frame clones are kept and a portion is missing. The sample comprises 130,000 to 150,000 clones, approximately 85% of which are singletons, and around 4.3% rests with the top ten. As for this clone: The antigen remains unidentified.

The sequencing here drew on peripheral blood, taken on day 0 of MenACWY control vaccination. This receptor was taken from an adult in good health.

CDR3 sequence: CASSEGGSYEQYF. CDR3 DNA sequence: TGTGCCAGCAGTGAGGGGGGCTCCTACGAGCAGTACTTC. V is TRBV6-1 and J is TRBJ2-7; TRBD2 is a possible D gene (6 bases). Germline CDR1 is MNHNS and CDR2 is SASEGT. The CDR3 has 13 amino acids. Trimming took 3 bases from V and 0 from J, leaving 6 bases between them.